The 23 T cell receptor beta chains presented below share a single source sample, sequenced in a study of cytomegalovirus exposure and HLA in healthy donors. PCR involved 60 Vbeta and 13 Jbeta primers. Assay: immunoSEQ multiplex PCR; the TCRdb copy retains only in-frame clones and omits some. Of around 150,000 clones detected, 60% to 80% appear once; the ten largest clones hold 1.7%. The sequenced sample consisted of PBMCs. These receptors originate from a woman aged 25 to 45 in good health and CMV-seronegative.

The table lists this clone with a count of one. The DNA of the CDR3 is TGCGCCAGCAGCCAAGGTTTTAATTCCCCCCAAGAGACCCAGTACTTC. This sequence encodes CASSQGFNSPQETQYF. The chain has TRBV4-1 and TRBJ2-5; D not certain. In germline, CDR1 is MGHRA, CDR2 YSYEKL. CDR3 length: 16 amino acids. V lost 1 base and J 1 base, leaving 13 bases between the germline ends.

V usage is TRBV5-8 and J usage is TRBJ1-2; 9 bases fit TRBD1. In germline, CDR1 is SGHTS, CDR2 YDEGEE. The junction had 7 bases not matched to a gene; V was cut back by 9 bases and J by 1 base. The CDR3 has 14 amino acids. The CDR3 reads CANGQGSNNYGYTF. CDR3 bases: TGTGCCAACGGACAGGGGTCGAATAACTATGGCTACACCTTC. Complete variable domain (other parts from reference TRBV5-8 and TRBJ1-2): EAGVTQSPTHLIKTRGQQATLRCSPISGHTSVYWYQQALGLGLQFLLWYDEGEERNRGNFPPRFSGRQFPNYSSELNVNALELEDSALYLCANGQGSNNYGYTFGSGTRLTVV.

This chain connects TRBV7-2 to TRBJ1-3; perhaps TRBD1 as D (5 bases). This CDR3 has 15 residues. Germline lookup yields CDR1 SGHTA and CDR2 FQGNSA. V was cut by 1 base and J by 5 bases, with 12 bases left in between. CDR3 protein: CASSLGQGERNTIYF. CDR3 coding DNA: TGTGCCAGCAGCTTAGGGCAGGGCGAACGAAACACCATATATTTT.

This clone has only one observation. This sequence joins TRBV5-4 and TRBJ1-2, with 8 bases lining up with TRBD1. This CDR3 is built from 15 residues. Germline-derived CDR1 and CDR2 are SGHNT and YYREEE (reference sequence). J was trimmed by 5 bases and V by 0 bases; bases with no gene match: 6. Written as DNA, the CDR3 is TGTGCCAGCAGCTTGGGAGGACAGGGAGGATATGGCTACACCTTC. It specifies CASSLGGQGGYGYTF.

The chain uses TRBV5-1 and TRBJ2-6; 7 nucleotides line up with TRBD1. The germline V gene has CDR1 SGHRS and CDR2 YFSETQ. The CDR3 runs to 18 residues. V lost 4 bases, J lost 2 bases, and 12 bases stayed unmatched. CDR3 in DNA: TGCGCCAGCAGCACCACCTTACAGGGGATCCCTGGGGCCAACGTCCTGACTTTC. Translated: CASSTTLQGIPGANVLTF.

V gene TRBV5-1 combines with J gene TRBJ1-2; 9 nucleotides agree with TRBD1. Unmatched junction bases numbered 3, after V lost 0 bases and J lost 6 bases. Germline V CDR1 and CDR2: SGHRS, YFSETQ. The CDR3 has 14 amino acids. The CDR3 spells CASSLGGQGHGYTF. The CDR3 bases are TGCGCCAGCAGCTTGGGGGGACAGGGTCATGGCTACACCTTC. Filled out from reference TRBV5-1 and TRBJ1-2, the complete variable domain reads KAGVTQTPRYLIKTRGQQVTLSCSPISGHRSVSWYQQTPGQGLQFLFEYFSETQRNKGNFPGRFSGRQFSNSRSEMNVSTLELGDSALYLCASSLGGQGHGYTFGSGTRLTVV.

CDR3 region: CASIKGDTEAFF. In nucleotides, the CDR3 is TGTGCCAGTATAAAGGGGGACACTGAAGCTTTCTTT. J is TRBJ1-1 and V is TRBV19; TRBD1 is a possible D gene (6 bases). V lost 7 bases and J 3 bases, leaving 9 bases between the germline ends. This CDR3 is 12 amino acids long. The germline gives CDR1 LNHDA, CDR2 SQIVND (reference sequence).

This clone came up once. The rearrangement uses TRBV27 and TRBJ2-5, with a tentative D call TRBD1 (7 bases). This CDR3 region has 14 residues. Looked up from germline, CDR1 is MNHEY and CDR2 is SMNVEV (reference sequence). V was pared by 2 bases and J by 5 bases, with 12 bases between. The CDR3 DNA reads TGTGCCAGCAGTTTAAACAGGGGAGGTGAGACCCAGTACTTC. Its translation is CASSLNRGGETQYF.

The chain's CDR3 is CASSQDSGGTYNEQFF. The CDR3 DNA reads as TGCGCCAGCAGCCAAGATAGCGGGGGGACTTACAATGAGCAGTTCTTC. The chain uses TRBV4-1 and TRBJ2-1, with 10 bases that match TRBD2. Germline lookup yields CDR1 MGHRA and CDR2 YSYEKL. Unmatched junction bases numbered 3, after V lost 0 bases and J lost 4 bases. The CDR3 contains 16 residues.

The CDR3 nucleotides are TGTGCCTCCTCCGGGACAAGTGGAAACACCATATATTTT. It specifies CASSGTSGNTIYF. The V call is TRBV2, the J call TRBJ1-3, with a tentative D call TRBD1 (6 bases). Germline V gene data show CDR1 as SNHLY and CDR2 as FYNNEI. CDR3 size: 13 residues. Trimming shortened V by 11 bases and J by 3 bases, and 14 bases separated the two germline ends.

This clone has just a few counts. The rearrangement links TRBV5-6 to TRBJ2-3, with D possibly TRBD1 on 6 matching bases. V lost 7 bases and J 1 base, leaving 13 bases between the germline ends. The CDR3 has 14 residues. Germline CDR1 reads SGHDT; CDR2 reads YYEEEE. The CDR3 nucleotides read TGTGCCAGCGGGGACACCCACCGCACAGATACGCAGTATTTT. It specifies CASGDTHRTDTQYF.

V and J are TRBV7-6 and TRBJ2-5; TRBD2 is a possible D gene (5 bases). Looked up from germline, CDR1 is SGHVS and CDR2 is FNYEAQ. This CDR3 region has 14 residues. V was shortened by 2 bases and J by 2 bases, with 9 bases between the two germline ends. CDR3 region: CASSLLADQETQYF. In DNA form, the CDR3 reads TGTGCCAGCAGCTTACTAGCCGATCAAGAGACCCAGTACTTC.

This clone has only a few counts. The rearrangement links TRBV28 to TRBJ2-7; D is possibly TRBD2 (6 bases). Trimming removed 8 bases from V and 6 bases from J, with 20 bases in between. The germline CDR1 and CDR2 sequences are MDHEN and SYDVKM. This CDR3 comprises 14 residues. CDR3 protein: CASHSPRRDSEQYF. CDR3 bases: TGTGCCAGCCATTCCCCCAGGAGGGACTCCGAGCAGTACTTC. Full variable domain (rest looked up from reference TRBV28 and TRBJ2-7): DVKVTQSSRYLVKRTGEKVFLECVQDMDHENMFWYRQDPGLGLRLIYFSYDVKMKEKGDIPEGYSVSREKKERFSLILESASTNQTSMYLCASHSPRRDSEQYFGPGTRLTVT.

This chain uses TRBV15 with TRBJ1-4; D ambiguous. Germline V CDR1 and CDR2: LNHNV, YYDKDF (reference sequence). The CDR3 has 16 amino acids. The germline V and J ends were trimmed by 1 base and 0 bases, with 9 bases remaining between them. CDR3 residues: CATSRASDTTNEKLFF. The CDR3, as DNA: TGTGCCACCAGCAGAGCGTCTGACACAACTAATGAAAAACTGTTTTTT.

The V and J genes are TRBV7-6 and TRBJ2-3; D unclear. Trimming left V 5 bases short and J 0 bases short, with 18 bases between. Germline CDR1 and CDR2: SGHVS and FNYEAQ. The CDR3 spans 17 residues. Here the CDR3 reads CASSPRLVAASTDTQYF. CDR3 in DNA: TGTGCCAGCAGCCCGCGCCTCGTCGCGGCTAGCACAGATACGCAGTATTTT.

This rearrangement joins TRBV6-6 to TRBJ2-1; perhaps TRBD2 as D (6 bases). This CDR3 is 13 amino acids long. The ends were cut back, 2 bases at V and 15 bases at J, with 17 bases in the middle. The germline V gene encodes CDR1 MNHNY and CDR2 SVGAGI (reference sequence). The CDR3 loop is CASSYGGLSGGFF. CDR3 bases: TGTGCCAGCAGTTACGGGGGACTCTCCGGGGGGTTCTTC.

This chain links TRBV2 with TRBJ2-1; maybe TRBD2 (6 bases). CDR1 SNHLY and CDR2 FYNNEI come from the germline V gene. V lost 7 bases, J lost 4 bases, and 11 bases lay in between. The CDR3 consists of 13 residues. The CDR3 nucleotides read TGTGCCAGCACCCTACGGGGGTACAATGAGCAGTTCTTC. This translates into CASTLRGYNEQFF.

The chain combines TRBV27 with TRBJ1-1; 8 nucleotides align to TRBD1. V was pared by 7 bases and J by 4 bases, with 14 bases of the junction left unmatched. This CDR3 region has 16 residues. The germline V gene has CDR1 MNHEY and CDR2 SMNVEV (reference sequence). Here the CDR3 reads CASIPRGRGRVTEAFF. In DNA, the CDR3 is TGTGCCAGCATCCCCCGGGGCAGGGGGCGCGTCACTGAAGCTTTCTTT.

The chain uses TRBV18 and TRBJ2-1; the match to TRBD1 covers 8 bases. The germline gives CDR1 KGHSH, CDR2 LQKENI. The CDR3 length is 13 residues. Unmatched junction bases numbered 3, after V lost 4 bases and J lost 7 bases. The DNA for the CDR3 is TGTGCCAGCTCACGGACAGGGCAGAATGAGCAGTTCTTC. This translates into CASSRTGQNEQFF.

The chain combines TRBV14 with TRBJ1-1; D might be TRBD1 (6 bases). The germline V gene has CDR1 SGHDN and CDR2 FVKESK. The V gene lost 4 bases and the J gene lost 5 bases, with 20 bases spanning the gap. The CDR3 length is 16 residues. CDR3 sequence (DNA): TGTGCCAGCAGCCCTGACCACAGGGCCCTGAGGACTGAAGCTTTCTTT. It is translated as CASSPDHRALRTEAFF.

The chain uses TRBV4-2 and TRBJ1-5; D might be TRBD1 (6 bases). This CDR3 contains 18 residues. The germline CDR1 and CDR2 sequences are LGHNA and YNFKEQ. Trimming removed 0 bases from V and 0 bases from J, with 15 bases in between. For the CDR3, the DNA is TGTGCCAGCAGCCAAGATTGGAACAGGGCCAATAGCAATCAGCCCCAGCATTTT. Protein: CASSQDWNRANSNQPQHF.

The rearrangement uses TRBV5-1 and TRBJ1-3; D is ambiguous. Germline lookup yields CDR1 SGHRS and CDR2 YFSETQ. V was pared by 1 base and J by 2 bases, with 7 bases between. The CDR3 sequence is 14 residues long. The DNA of the CDR3 is TGCGCCAGCAGCTTGCTAGAAGCTGGAAACACCATATATTTT. As protein: CASSLLEAGNTIYF.

The V and J genes are TRBV5-1 and TRBJ2-2; 7 nucleotides match TRBD1. Germline CDR1 and CDR2: SGHRS and YFSETQ. The CDR3 totals 15 residues. J was trimmed by 1 base and V by 4 bases; bases with no gene match: 4. CDR3 loop: CASSRQGENTGELFF. CDR3 nucleotide sequence: TGCGCCAGCAGCCGTCAGGGGGAGAACACCGGGGAGCTGTTTTTT. The variable domain in full, completed from reference TRBV5-1 and TRBJ2-2, reads KAGVTQTPRYLIKTRGQQVTLSCSPISGHRSVSWYQQTPGQGLQFLFEYFSETQRNKGNFPGRFSGRQFSNSRSEMNVSTLELGDSALYLCASSRQGENTGELFFGEGSRLTVL.